The entry below describes one TCR beta chain. This clonotype was observed at least ten times. The antigen it binds to is not known. The sample holds no much larger clone one base away, and base qualities are not on file. This specimen belongs to a study of breast tumors, draining lymph nodes, adjacent tissues (dated by TCRdb to about 2016). Broadly, across the study: The study compared TCR beta repertoires across tumor, adjacent nontumor tissue and axillary lymph nodes from breast cancer patients. In human breast cancer, the study set out to evaluate how tumor, surrounding tissue and draining lymph node repertoires relate to one another and whether T cells may move between these sites.

V and J lose 4 bases and 4 bases, and a span of 11 bases separates them. From the cysteine through the phenylalanine, the CDR3 covers 13 amino acids. Just the 39-base CDR3 DNA is kept, in frame starting at base 1. CDR1 and CDR2 are read off the germline V gene as SGHRS and YFSETQ. The lymph node samples were taken from the axillary draining lymph nodes of breast cancer patients. Points the paper makes about the study in general: The similarity between tumor and nontumor tissue repertoires was significantly greater in luminal-like breast cancer than in basal-like breast cancer. The study presented the conclusion that tumor T cells originate in lymph nodes as consistent with a hypothesis, not as something directly demonstrated. Tumor T-cell repertoires showed less diversity than lymph node repertoires and more diversity than nontumor tissue repertoires, and tumor T-cell repertoires showed preferential V and J gene usage. A scenario in which most tumor T cells derive from the lymph node and then expand within tumor tissue was judged to be consistent with the data.

For sequencing, an Illumina HiSeq 2000 was employed. TCR beta chain libraries were generated through multiplex PCR amplification. High-throughput sequencing was used to analyze the amplified TCR beta chain products. The public reads were run again by TCRdb, first through fastp at Q25 and then through MiXCR, and only productive beta chains were kept. Every CDR3 protein is listed once, alongside the most common genes and DNA of its rows. The sample table lists about 230,000 distinct CDR3 sequences, about 30% of them with a count of one. More than 1.3% of the sample comes from the top ten. The receptor chain draws on TRBV5-1 and TRBJ1-2; a confident D gene designation cannot be given. The clonotype comes from a female donor with breast cancer. Some clones in this sample may be carry-over from other donors' samples. Sequencing used axillary lymph node tissue. In nucleotide form, the sequence is TGCGCCAGCAGCGGAGGGTTTGGCTATGGCTACACCTTC. It is translated as CASSGGFGYGYTF.